These 15 T cell receptor beta chains came from one sample sequenced in a study of regulatory T cells in long-lasting Graves disease. Construction of TCR beta libraries relied on iRepertoire HTBI primers and on Arm-PCR targeting CDR3 regions. Each CDR3 protein is one row after TCRdb ran MiXCR on the multiplex PCR reads. The sample has about half a million distinct CDR3 sequences; approximately 23% are singletons. Time point in this sample: persistent/refractory GD, antithyroid drugs over 5 years with positive TRAb. Generation of the TCR library employed RNA extracted from PBMCs. Sequenced material: peripheral blood mononuclear cells (PBMCs), taken when the disease was refractory, from a patient treated with antithyroid drugs. The receptors originated from a female donor with Graves disease.

This clonotype was seen a few times. The genes are TRBV27 and TRBJ1-5, with 8 bases matching TRBD1. The CDR3 spans 17 residues. J lost 5 bases, V lost 5 bases, and 14 bases had no gene match. Germline V CDR1 and CDR2: MNHEY, SMNVEV (reference sequence). The CDR3 is CASSPDRTGFPHQPQHF. The DNA of the CDR3 is TGTGCCAGCAGTCCCGACCGGACAGGGTTCCCCCATCAGCCCCAGCATTTT.

This clonotype was detected a few times. The gene calls are TRBV28 and TRBJ1-1, with 9 bases aligning to TRBD1. This CDR3 has 17 residues. Germline CDR1 reads MDHEN; CDR2 reads SYDVKM. V trimming: 4 bases; J trimming: 6 bases; junction bases outside the gene matches: 15. The CDR3 DNA reads as TGTGCCAGCAGTTACGGGCCCGGGACAGGGCTAGGCGCTGAAGCTTTCTTT. Translating gives CASSYGPGTGLGAEAFF.

This clonotype was seen a few times. The chain carries TRBV5-5 and TRBJ1-5; 7 bases match TRBD1. This CDR3 spans 16 amino acids. Germline CDR1 SGHKS, CDR2 YYEKEE (reference sequence). V lost 3 bases and J lost 0; bases outside the gene matches: 6. CDR3 DNA sequence: TGTGCCAGCAGCTCTACCGACAGGGTTAGCAATCAGCCCCAGCATTTT. It translates to CASSSTDRVSNQPQHF.

With respect to this clonotype: This may be a read error: a much more frequent sequence differs by one nucleotide. The chain joins TRBV6-1 to TRBJ1-1; the D is unclear. V was pared by 2 bases and J by 0 bases, with 7 bases between. Germline values: CDR1 MNHNS, CDR2 SASEGT. The CDR3 covers 14 residues. The CDR3 loop reads CASSERQMNTEAFF. CDR3 nucleotide sequence: TGTGCCAGCAGTGAACGTCAGATGAACACTGAAGCTTTCTTT.

This clonotype was seen ten or more times. The chain has TRBV25-1 and TRBJ1-2, with 7 bases fitting TRBD1. The CDR3 is made up of 12 amino acids. Germline values: CDR1 MGHDK, CDR2 SYGVNS. Trimming cost V 8 bases and J 7 bases; bases outside gene matches: 7. The CDR3 spells CASAGGASGYTF. CDR3 nucleotide sequence: TGTGCCAGCGCAGGGGGGGCTTCTGGCTACACCTTC.

This clonotype was seen more than once but under ten times. The CDR3 loop reads CASSGLAVYEQYF. The CDR3 DNA reads as TGCGCCAGCAGTGGGCTAGCGGTCTACGAGCAGTACTTC. The rearrangement joins TRBV5-1 to TRBJ2-7; 7 bases fit TRBD2. Germline V gives CDR1 SGHRS, CDR2 YFSETQ. This CDR3 region has 13 residues. After removal of 5 bases from V and 3 bases from J, the junction contained 5 bases not matched to a gene.

The rearrangement links TRBV11-3 to TRBJ1-1; D may be TRBD1 (5 bases). Trimming left V 2 bases short and J 10 bases short, with 11 bases between. This CDR3 is built from 12 residues. The germline V gene has CDR1 SGHNT and CDR2 YENEEA. CDR3: CASSLPGAGAFF. In DNA, the CDR3 is TGTGCCAGCAGCTTACCCGGGGCTGGAGCTTTCTTT.

The chain links TRBV20-1 to TRBJ1-5; D is unclear. In germline, CDR1 is DFQATT, CDR2 SNEGSKA (reference sequence). This CDR3 is built from 14 residues. Trimming took 4 bases from V and 3 from J, leaving 13 bases between them. The CDR3 nucleotides are TGCAGTGCTATGGGAAGCAGCCTCAATCAGCCCCAGCATTTT. Encoded protein: CSAMGSSLNQPQHF.

The table lists this clonotype with many counts. This rearrangement joins TRBV6-1 to TRBJ1-2, with D perhaps matching TRBD1 (6 bases). Trimming pared 8 bases from V and 8 bases from J, leaving 18 bases between. CDR3 size: 13 residues. The germline V gene has CDR1 MNHNS and CDR2 SASEGT. CDR3 DNA: TGTGCCAGCGCCCCCGAGGGGGGGCGAGGCTACACCTTC. It encodes CASAPEGGRGYTF.

This clonotype was counted many times. V and J are TRBV28 and TRBJ2-5; no clear D. V was trimmed by 3 bases and J by 3 bases, leaving 8 bases between them. The CDR3 is made up of 13 amino acids. Germline CDR1 and CDR2: MDHEN and SYDVKM. For the CDR3, the DNA is TGTGCCAGCAGTTTCCACAGTAAAGAGACCCAGTACTTC. Its translation: CASSFHSKETQYF.

This clonotype was picked up many times. V gene TRBV28 combines with J gene TRBJ1-2, with 7 bases aligning to TRBD1. The germline V gene encodes CDR1 MDHEN and CDR2 SYDVKM. V lost 8 bases and J lost 8; bases outside the gene matches: 8. The CDR3 loop spans 12 amino acids. The CDR3 nucleotides are TGTGCCAGCGGGTGGGACAGACGAGGCTACACCTTC. This codes for CASGWDRRGYTF.

Worth noting for this clonotype: A much larger clone sits a single nucleotide away, making a read error possible. This rearrangement joins TRBV6-1 to TRBJ2-7; D is possibly TRBD2 (5 bases). The CDR3 contains 13 residues. Germline assignment: CDR1 MNHNS and CDR2 SASEGT. V was cut by 3 bases and J by 3 bases, with 9 bases left in between. CDR3 DNA sequence: TGTGCCAGCAGTGATGGGAGAATCTACGAGCAGTACTTC. This encodes CASSDGRIYEQYF.

This chain joins TRBV29-1 and TRBJ2-1; no clear D gene. The CDR3 sequence is 12 residues long. CDR1 is SQVTM and CDR2 is ANQGSEA in the germline V gene. Deletions cut 3 bases from V and 7 bases from J, with 10 bases between. The CDR3 is CSVEEMGNEQFF. The CDR3 nucleotides are TGCAGCGTTGAGGAGATGGGGAATGAGCAGTTCTTC.

This clonotype was picked up a small number of times. This sequence joins TRBV19 and TRBJ2-7; D may be TRBD2 (5 bases). The ends were cut back, 8 bases at V and 3 bases at J, with 17 bases in the middle. CDR3 size: 14 residues. Germline loops: CDR1 LNHDA, CDR2 SQIVND (reference sequence). The CDR3: CASPSFKRDYEQYF. Here the CDR3 DNA reads TGTGCCAGTCCAAGTTTTAAACGGGACTACGAGCAGTACTTC.

A single count supports this clonotype. A single base separates this from a much larger clone, so it may be a read error. The chain has TRBV12-3 or TRBV12-4 and TRBJ2-7; no clear D gene. V lost 3 bases to trimming and J lost 9 bases, with 15 bases between them. CDR3 length: 13 amino acids. In nucleotides, the CDR3 is TGTGCCAGCAGTTTTCCCCCTGTGACTGGGCAGTACTTC. This translates into CASSFPPVTGQYF.